One TCR beta chain is described in this entry. This clonotype was seen a handful of times. Its antigen is currently not known. No much larger clone exists at a distance of one base, and base qualities are not known. The entry originates in a study of blood T cells in healthy people across ages (dated by TCRdb to about 2015). General notes on the study: Template switching captured roughly one uniquely barcoded TCR beta cDNA molecule per two T cells in model experiments. The donors were divided into four age groups: young (average 16 years), middle-aged (about 40), aged (approximately 62) and long-lived (about 79). To avoid experimental bias, donors of different ages were distributed randomly across sequencing lanes. Age-related changes in TCR beta repertoire diversity were measured in the study by deep sequencing normalized with unique cDNA molecular identifiers. The study analyzed two additional independent replicas of 1 million unique cDNA reads from the same blood draw for two donors, one aged 18 to 29 and one aged 80 or older.

Library preparation used 5' RACE. These reads were obtained on an Illumina HiSeq 2500. A second PCR of roughly 6 to 12 cycles was run with a J-beta primer mix and a sample-barcoded 5' primer. A unique molecular identifier was introduced onto each TCR beta cDNA molecule by a template-switch 5' adaptor carrying 12 random nucleotides. Each sample yielded at least 3 million CDR3-containing paired-end reads. First-strand cDNA was synthesized from all RNA with the Mint cDNA synthesis kit, primed by a TRBC-specific oligonucleotide. After uracil-DNA glycosylase treatment, a first 18-cycle PCR used universal primers M1SS and BC2_uni_R on all cDNA. As for how the authors treated the data: For normalization, 1 million high-quality reads, each with a distinct molecular identifier, were randomly selected from each sample. Instead of being binned into consensus sequences, reads that shared molecular identifiers were thrown out. MiTCR, set to a Q25 quality threshold and the strictest error-elimination algorithm, was used for CDR3 identification, clonotype clustering and error correction. A nonparametric unseen species model using Euler transformation provided a lower-bound estimate of total TCR beta diversity. The public reads were reprocessed in TCRdb via fastp at Q25 and MiXCR, keeping in-frame beta chains. Rows are unified per CDR3 protein, each entry keeping the most common DNA and genes. V and J calls and clone size were set by TCRdb, not the authors. The sample yields about 1.8 million distinct CDR3 sequences; 49% were counted once. Clones ranked in the top ten supply about 2.1% of the sample.

Summary of the overall study and its limitations: The percentage of naive T cells measured by flow cytometry correlated strongly with observed TCR beta diversity. Estimates of total diversity based on one million sequenced T cells were considered lower bounds and underestimates. Conclusive comparison of naive and antigen-experienced compartments was prevented by the profiling of bulk unsorted PBMCs. The CMV infection status of donors was not known, potentially confounding age-related changes in expanded clonotypes. Observed TCR beta diversity per million T cells fell roughly linearly with age, and a significant reduction was already apparent by age about 36. Compared with the aged group, the long-lived group had more naive CD4+ T cells, fewer expanded clones and increased TCR diversity, a pattern suggesting age selection.

The donors were some 36 Caucasian individuals from Russia, aged roughly 6 to 100 years, who were systemically healthy. Around 10 milliliters of peripheral blood were collected from each donor into EDTA-treated Vacutainer tubes. PBMCs were isolated by Ficoll-Paque density-gradient centrifugation, with at least 7 million obtained per sample. Trizol reagent was used to extract total RNA from the PBMCs, yielding at least 6 micrograms per sample. For every donor, an aliquot of PBMCs went through flow cytometry to measure the percentages of naive CD45RAhigh/CD27high T cells. According to the germline V gene, CDR1 reads SGHTA and CDR2 reads FQGNSA. The CDR3, cysteine through phenylalanine, is 16 amino acids long. Only CDR3 DNA remains: 48 bases, in frame from the first base. V and J lose 4 bases and 1 base, and a span of 17 bases separates them.

This sequence uses TRBV7-2 and TRBJ2-7; 6 matching bases give a weak D call of TRBD1. The specimen was blood. This TCR was recovered from a woman between 35 and 50 years old in good health. The CDR3 reads CASSSPQAGTSYEQYF. The DNA is TGTGCCAGCAGCTCCCCCCAGGCAGGGACATCCTACGAGCAGTACTTC.